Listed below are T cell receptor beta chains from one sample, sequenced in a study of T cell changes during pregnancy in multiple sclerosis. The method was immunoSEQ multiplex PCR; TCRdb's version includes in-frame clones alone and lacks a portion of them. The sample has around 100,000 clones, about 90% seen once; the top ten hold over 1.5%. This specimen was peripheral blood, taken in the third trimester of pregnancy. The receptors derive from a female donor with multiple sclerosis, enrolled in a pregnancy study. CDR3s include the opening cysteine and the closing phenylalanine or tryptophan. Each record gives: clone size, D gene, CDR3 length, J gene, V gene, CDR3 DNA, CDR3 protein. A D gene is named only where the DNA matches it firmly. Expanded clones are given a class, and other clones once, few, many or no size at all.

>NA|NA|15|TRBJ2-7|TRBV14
TGTGCCAGCAGCCCCCGACTCCGCAAAGCCTACGAGCAGTACTTC
CASSPRLRKAYEQYF
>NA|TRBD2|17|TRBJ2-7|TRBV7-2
TGTGCCAGCAGCTTAGGATTCTTAGCGGGGGGGCCCTACGAGCAGTACTTC
CASSLGFLAGGPYEQYF
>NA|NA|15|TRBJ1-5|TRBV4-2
TGTGCCAGCAGCCAAGATCGCGGGTACGATCAGCCCCAGCATTTT
CASSQDRGYDQPQHF
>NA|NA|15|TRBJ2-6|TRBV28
TGTGCCAGCAGTTTGGGGGGCTCTGGGGCCAACGTCCTGACTTTC
CASSLGGSGANVLTF
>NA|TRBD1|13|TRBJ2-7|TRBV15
TGTGCCACCGGACCGGGACAGGATTACGAGCAGTACTTC
CATGPGQDYEQYF
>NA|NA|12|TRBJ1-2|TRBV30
TGTGCCTGGAGTGTATCGGGATATGGCTACACCTTC
CAWSVSGYGYTF
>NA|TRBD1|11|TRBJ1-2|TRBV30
TGTGCCGGGGGACAGGGCTCTGGCTACACCTTC
CAGGQGSGYTF
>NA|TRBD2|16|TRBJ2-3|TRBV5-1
TGCGCCAGCAGCTTGGAAGGACGGGGGGGGATAGATACGCAGTATTTT
CASSLEGRGGIDTQYF
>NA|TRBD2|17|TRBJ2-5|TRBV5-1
TGCGCCAGCAGCACAAGACTAGCGGGGGGGCGGGGTGAGACCCAGTACTTC
CASSTRLAGGRGETQYF
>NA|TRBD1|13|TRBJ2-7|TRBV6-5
TGTGCCAGCAGTCGGGACAGGGTTGGCGAGCAGTACTTC
CASSRDRVGEQYF
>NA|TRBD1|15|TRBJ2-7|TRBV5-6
TGTGCCAGCAGCGAACAGGGGATCGAGGACCACGAGCAGTACTTC
CASSEQGIEDHEQYF
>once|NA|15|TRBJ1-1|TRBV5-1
TGCGCCAGCAGCTTATTAGGGGTATGGAACACTGAAGCTTTCTTT
CASSLLGVWNTEAFF
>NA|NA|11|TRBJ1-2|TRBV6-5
TGTGCCAGCAGACACACCTATGGCTACACCTTC
CASRHTYGYTF
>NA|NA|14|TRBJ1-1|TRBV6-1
TGTGCCAGCAGTGTGACAGTTTCGAACACTGAAGCTTTCTTT
CASSVTVSNTEAFF
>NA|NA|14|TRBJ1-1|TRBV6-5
TGTGCCAGCAGTTACGGGGGGATGAACACTGAAGCTTTCTTT
CASSYGGMNTEAFF
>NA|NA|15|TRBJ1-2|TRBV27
TGTGCCAGCAGTTTACCTATCAGGGTGGGGTATGGCTACACCTTC
CASSLPIRVGYGYTF
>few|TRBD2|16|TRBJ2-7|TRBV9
TGTGCCAGCAGCCCCCGGTCTCAGAGCGGGAATGGCGAGCAGTACTTC
CASSPRSQSGNGEQYF
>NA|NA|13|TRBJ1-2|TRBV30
TGTGCCTGGAGTGTAGCGGCGAGCTATGGCTACACCTTC
CAWSVAASYGYTF
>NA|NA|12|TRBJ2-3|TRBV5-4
TGTGCCAGCAGCCCCTCCGTAGATACGCAGTATTTT
CASSPSVDTQYF
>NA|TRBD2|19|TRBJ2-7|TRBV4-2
TGTGCCAGCAGCCAAGATAGGTCAACTAGCGGGAGGGCTTTCTACGAGCAGTACTTC
CASSQDRSTSGRAFYEQYF
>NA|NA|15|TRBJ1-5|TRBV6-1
TGTGCCAGCAGTGCCGGGGATCGTAGCAATCAGCCCCAGCATTTT
CASSAGDRSNQPQHF
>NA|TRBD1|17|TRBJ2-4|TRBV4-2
TGTGCCAGCAGCCAAGATGAGGAGAGGGGGCGAAGAAACATTCAGTACTTC
CASSQDEERGRRNIQYF
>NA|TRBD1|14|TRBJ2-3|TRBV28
TGTGCCAGCAGTCGGGACAGGTTCACAGATACGCAGTATTTT
CASSRDRFTDTQYF
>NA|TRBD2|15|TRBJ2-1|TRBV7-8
TGTGCCAGCAGCTTAGTTTCGGGGGGGCTCAATGAGCAGTTCTTC
CASSLVSGGLNEQFF
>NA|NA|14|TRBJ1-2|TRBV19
TGTGCCAGTAGTATACCGGGTCGTAGATATGGCTACACCTTC
CASSIPGRRYGYTF
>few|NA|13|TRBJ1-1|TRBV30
TGTGCCTGGAGTGTGGACAGGAACACTGAAGCTTTCTTT
CAWSVDRNTEAFF
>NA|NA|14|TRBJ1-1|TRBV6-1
TGTGCCAGCAGTTTCGATCAGGGGAACACTGAAGCTTTCTTT
CASSFDQGNTEAFF
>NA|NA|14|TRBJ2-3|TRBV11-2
TGTGCCAGCAGCTTATCAGGGGCTATAGATACGCAGTATTTT
CASSLSGAIDTQYF
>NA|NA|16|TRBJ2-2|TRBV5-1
TGCGCCAGCAGCTTGGGTCCCCCACGGGTCACCGGGGAGCTGTTTTTT
CASSLGPPRVTGELFF
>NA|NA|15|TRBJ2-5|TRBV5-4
TGTGCCAGCAGCTTGGATGGTAGTTCCTTGGAGACCCAGTACTTC
CASSLDGSSLETQYF
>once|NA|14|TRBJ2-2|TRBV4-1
TGCGCCAGCAGCCGGACAGAGAACACCGGGGAGCTGTTTTTT
CASSRTENTGELFF
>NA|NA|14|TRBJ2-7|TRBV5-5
TGTGCCAGCAGCTTGGCCGATCCAGGGAGGGAGCAGTACTTC
CASSLADPGREQYF
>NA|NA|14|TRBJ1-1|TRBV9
TGTGCCAGCAGCGTAGCGCAACAGAACACTGAAGCTTTCTTT
CASSVAQQNTEAFF
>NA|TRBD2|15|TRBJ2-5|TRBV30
TGTGCCTGGAGTCAGCTAGCGGGGGCCCAAGAGACCCAGTACTTC
CAWSQLAGAQETQYF
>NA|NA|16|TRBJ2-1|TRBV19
TGTGCCAGTAGTATGGGTGAGGCCGGGCGGGCACTGGGGCAGTTCTTC
CASSMGEAGRALGQFF
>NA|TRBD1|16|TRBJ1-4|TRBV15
TGTGCCACCAGCCAGAGCCTTCGGGGGACAGGAGAAAAACTGTTTTTT
CATSQSLRGTGEKLFF
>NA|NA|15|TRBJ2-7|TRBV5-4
TGTGCCAGCAGCCCCCCGGGACTGAGTTCCTACGAGCAGTACTTC
CASSPPGLSSYEQYF
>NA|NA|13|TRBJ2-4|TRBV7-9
TGTGCCAGCAGCCCCGGGTCAGCGGACATTCAGTACTTC
CASSPGSADIQYF
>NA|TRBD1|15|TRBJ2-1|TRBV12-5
TGTGCTAGTGGGCCCGACAGGGGGCTTAACAATGAGCAGTTCTTC
CASGPDRGLNNEQFF
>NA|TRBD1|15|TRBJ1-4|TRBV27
TGTGCCAGCAGTGCCCGACAGGGGGAAGAGGAAAAACTGTTTTTT
CASSARQGEEEKLFF
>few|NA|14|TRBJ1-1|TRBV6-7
TGTGCCAGCAGTACCCCACAGGGAATGACTGAAGCTTTCTTT
CASSTPQGMTEAFF
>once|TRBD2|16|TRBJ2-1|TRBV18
TGTGCCAGCTCACTTGGACTAGCGGGGTACTACAATGAGCAGTTCTTC
CASSLGLAGYYNEQFF
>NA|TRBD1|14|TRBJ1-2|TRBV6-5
TGTGCCAGCAGCCCCGGACAGGGGCTGTATGGCTACACCTTC
CASSPGQGLYGYTF
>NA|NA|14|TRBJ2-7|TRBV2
TGTGCCAGCATCCCGGACAGAGCCTCCTACGAGCAGTACTTC
CASIPDRASYEQYF